A single sample gave rise to the 23 T cell receptor beta chains below, sequenced in a study of PD-1 blockade in classical Hodgkin lymphoma (dated by TCRdb to about 2020). This specimen's time point label, per the study, means: cycle 2 day 1 (C2D1) of nivolumab. Every trial patient had relapsed following autologous stem cell transplantation, and prior brentuximab vedotin exposure was what differed among cohorts A, B and C. The library relied on the immunoSEQ multiplex PCR assay. This is the immuneACCESS table as TCRdb keeps it, with only in-frame sequences that have V and J called. A part of the clones is gone; compared with another copy, unresolved V genes explain less than half, and the rest is unexplained. The sample table shows about 90,000 clones, and over 90% are seen once. The ten largest clones take up approximately 2.5% of the sample. The sample was peripheral blood mononuclear cells (PBMCs), taken before the second cycle of nivolumab. These receptors originate from a human donor with classical Hodgkin lymphoma.

This clone is a singleton in its sample. This chain joins TRBV29-1 and TRBJ2-3; the match to TRBD2 covers 7 bases. Looked up from germline, CDR1 is SQVTM and CDR2 is ANQGSEA. This CDR3 comprises 15 residues. The J segment lost 2 bases and the V segment lost 7 bases, leaving 12 bases of the junction unmatched. The CDR3 DNA follows: TGCAGCGGCACCTCTAGCGGAGGGTTCACAGATACGCAGTATTTT. Translating it yields CSGTSSGGFTDTQYF.

This chain joins TRBV6-5 and TRBJ2-5; no firm D call. Trimming removed 0 bases at V and 1 base at J, with 9 bases between. The CDR3 length is 15 residues. Per germline, CDR1 MNHEY and CDR2 SVGAGI. The CDR3 DNA reads TGTGCCAGCAGTTACTCGCAGCTACTCCAAGAGACCCAGTACTTC. Its protein is CASSYSQLLQETQYF.

The chain combines TRBV6-1 with TRBJ2-7; D remains ambiguous. This CDR3 has 15 residues. Germline V lookup: CDR1 MNHNS, CDR2 SASEGT. V was shortened by 1 base and J by 3 bases, with 13 bases between the two germline ends. CDR3 in DNA: TGTGCCAGCAGTGAAGTAAGTGACATTTACTACGAGCAGTACTTC. This translates into CASSEVSDIYYEQYF.

This clone showed up just once. The chain has TRBV7-6 and TRBJ2-3; 8 nucleotides align to TRBD2. Trimming cost V 6 bases and J 2 bases; bases outside gene matches: 10. The CDR3 is made up of 16 amino acids. Germline lookup yields CDR1 SGHVS and CDR2 FNYEAQ. The CDR3 sequence is CASSPSVREATDTQYF. CDR3 bases: TGTGCCAGCAGTCCCTCCGTGCGGGAGGCCACAGATACGCAGTATTTT.

In DNA form, the CDR3 reads TGTGCCAGCAGCCAGGGACAGGGATATGGAGAGACCCAGTACTTC. Translation: CASSQGQGYGETQYF. V is TRBV5-4 and J is TRBJ2-5, with 9 bases that match TRBD1. The germline V gene has CDR1 SGHNT and CDR2 YYREEE (reference sequence). V gave up 4 bases and J gave up 4 bases; unmatched junction bases: 8. There are 15 residues in the CDR3. The full variable domain, its missing parts supplied by reference TRBV5-4 and TRBJ2-5, is ETGVTQSPTHLIKTRGQQVTLRCSSQSGHNTVSWYQQALGQGPQFIFQYYREEENGRGNFPPRFSGLQFPNYSSELNVNALELDDSALYLCASSQGQGYGETQYFGPGTRLLVL.

The chain uses TRBV18 and TRBJ2-7, with 9 bases matching TRBD1. J gave up 6 bases and V 8 bases, and 11 bases lay outside the gene matches. Germline V gene sequence: CDR1 KGHSH, CDR2 LQKENI. The CDR3 sequence is 14 residues long. The CDR3 spells CASGRGTGWSEQYF. The CDR3 bases are TGTGCCAGCGGACGTGGGACAGGGTGGAGCGAGCAGTACTTC.

The chain recombines TRBV7-2 with TRBJ2-2, with TRBD1 as a possible D gene (6 bases). V shed 3 bases and J shed 9 bases, with 8 bases lying between them. Germline CDR1 and CDR2: SGHTA and FQGNSA. The CDR3 contains 12 residues. The CDR3 loop reads CASSLQGRELFF. The CDR3 region has the DNA TGTGCCAGCAGCTTGCAGGGGAGGGAGCTGTTTTTT.

The genes are TRBV11-2 and TRBJ2-7; D gene uncertain. In germline, CDR1 is SGHAT, CDR2 FQNNGV. V shed 3 bases and J shed 5 bases, with 8 bases lying between them. CDR3 length: 12 residues. The CDR3 reads CASSLNKHEQYF. In DNA form, the CDR3 reads TGTGCCAGCAGCTTGAATAAGCACGAGCAGTACTTC.

J is TRBJ2-3 and V is TRBV10-1; the match to TRBD2 covers 7 bases. Germline lookup yields CDR1 WNHNN and CDR2 SYGVQD (reference sequence). The V segment lost 6 bases and the J segment 0 bases; nucleotides outside the gene matches: 9. CDR3 length: 16 amino acids. CDR3 DNA sequence: TGCGCCAGCAGCCCCGGGAGGCGTGCTAGCACAGATACGCAGTATTTT. This codes for CASSPGRRASTDTQYF.

V gene TRBV19 combines with J gene TRBJ1-1; D is undetermined. Trimming shortened V by 4 bases and J by 9 bases, and 12 bases separated the two germline ends. Germline CDR1 is LNHDA and CDR2 is SQIVND (reference sequence). The CDR3 loop spans 12 amino acids. The CDR3 DNA sequence: TGTGCCAGTAGTACCTCAGTGTGGAAAGCTTTCTTT. Protein product: CASSTSVWKAFF.

This chain joins TRBV2 and TRBJ2-6, with no clear D. The CDR3 is 15 residues long. Between the trimmed V and J ends, which lost 4 bases and 2 bases, there was a span of 9 bases. Germline V gene sequence: CDR1 SNHLY, CDR2 FYNNEI. The CDR3 sequence: CASSGREPGANVLTF. The CDR3 DNA reads TGTGCCAGCAGTGGGCGTGAGCCTGGGGCCAACGTCCTGACTTTC.

The chain recombines TRBV28 with TRBJ2-7; D is ambiguous. Deletions cut 5 bases from V and 6 bases from J, with 8 bases between. In germline, CDR1 is MDHEN, CDR2 SYDVKM. This CDR3 comprises 11 residues. CDR3 nucleotide sequence: TGTGCCAGCAGTCCAAGGGTCGAGCAGTACTTC. It specifies CASSPRVEQYF.

This sequence joins TRBV11-3 and TRBJ2-5; maybe TRBD1 (5 bases). This CDR3 is built from 14 residues. V was shortened by 5 bases and J by 1 base, with 11 bases between the two germline ends. Germline V gives CDR1 SGHNT, CDR2 YENEEA. The CDR3 coding sequence is TGTGCCAGCAGCCCCGGACAAGCCCAAGAGACCCAGTACTTC. It is translated as CASSPGQAQETQYF. Full variable domain (outside the CDR3, taken from reference TRBV11-3 and TRBJ2-5): EAGVVQSPRYKIIEKKQPVAFWCNPISGHNTLYWYLQNLGQGPELLIRYENEEAVDDSQLPKDRFSAERLKGVDSTLKIQPAELGDSAVYLCASSPGQAQETQYFGPGTRLLVL.

V gene TRBV15 combines with J gene TRBJ2-3; TRBD2 matches at 7 bases. The V gene's germline CDR1 is LNHNV and CDR2 YYDKDF (reference sequence). V lost 1 base and J lost 7; bases outside the gene matches: 8. This CDR3 is 15 amino acids long. CDR3 amino acids: CATSRAGTILHTQYF. The CDR3 nucleotides read TGTGCCACCAGCAGAGCCGGGACTATCTTGCATACGCAGTATTTT. The whole variable domain, remainder taken from reference TRBV15 and TRBJ2-3, is DAMVIQNPRYQVTQFGKPVTLSCSQTLNHNVMYWYQQKSSQAPKLLFHYYDKDFNNEADTPDNFQSRRPNTSFCFLDIRSPGLGDTAMYLCATSRAGTILHTQYFGPGTRLTVL.

This chain connects TRBV5-1 to TRBJ2-1, with TRBD2 matching 10 bases. This CDR3 region has 15 residues. V lost 7 bases to trimming and J lost 10 bases; unmatched junction nucleotides: 14. CDR1 is SGHRS and CDR2 is YFSETQ in the germline V gene. This CDR3 is CASRTSGTPFGEQFF. The DNA of the CDR3 is TGCGCCAGCCGTACTAGCGGGACACCGTTCGGAGAGCAGTTCTTC.

The genes are TRBV28 and TRBJ2-7; D remains ambiguous. V lost 5 bases and J lost 2, with 10 bases in between. Per the germline V gene, CDR1 is MDHEN and CDR2 is SYDVKM. The CDR3 spans 13 residues. CDR3 in DNA: TGTGCCAGCAGTCCATCCGGCACCTACGAGCAGTACTTC. It specifies CASSPSGTYEQYF.

This chain uses TRBV28 with TRBJ2-3; TRBD1 aligns across 7 bases. CDR1 MDHEN and CDR2 SYDVKM come from the germline V gene. This CDR3 region has 16 residues. The V and J ends lost 2 bases and 2 bases, in that order; junction bases with no gene match: 7. The CDR3 coding sequence is TGTGCCAGCAGTTTAGGCCTGGGACAGTACACAGATACGCAGTATTTT. It codes for CASSLGLGQYTDTQYF.

V gene TRBV2 combines with J gene TRBJ2-3; a weak D match, TRBD2 (5 bases). The V end lost 7 bases, the J end lost 1 base, and 9 bases lay between the germline ends. This CDR3 is 13 amino acids long. In germline, CDR1 is SNHLY, CDR2 FYNNEI. The CDR3 DNA reads as TGTGCCAGCATGAGGGTTGGCACAGATACGCAGTATTTT. As protein: CASMRVGTDTQYF. The whole variable domain, filled in from reference TRBV2 and TRBJ2-3, reads EPEVTQTPSHQVTQMGQEVILRCVPISNHLYFYWYRQILGQKVEFLVSFYNNEISEKSEIFDDQFSVERPDGSNFTLKIRSTKLEDSAMYFCASMRVGTDTQYFGPGTRLTVL.

This clone was seen more than once but under ten times. This chain links TRBV7-2 with TRBJ1-1; D unresolved. CDR1 SGHTA and CDR2 FQGNSA come from the germline V gene. The ends were cut back, 5 bases at V and 5 bases at J, with 12 bases in the middle. The CDR3 sequence is 13 residues long. CDR3 region: CASSPSRITEAFF. CDR3 DNA: TGTGCCAGCAGCCCCTCTCGAATTACTGAAGCTTTCTTT.

The V call is TRBV10-3, the J call TRBJ1-5; D is ambiguous. CDR3 length equals 14 residues. CDR1 is ENHRY, CDR2 SYGVKD, per germline. V lost 6 bases and J lost 6, with 15 bases in between. CDR3 coding DNA: TGTGCCATCAGGGAACTCCTGTTAGTTCAGCCCCAGCATTTT. Protein: CAIRELLLVQPQHF.

V and J are TRBV27 and TRBJ1-3; D gene unclear. Trimming took 0 bases from V and 0 from J, leaving 6 bases between them. The CDR3 runs 15 residues. Germline CDR1 MNHEY, CDR2 SMNVEV (reference sequence). The CDR3 loop reads CASSLSRSSGNTIYF. In DNA form, the CDR3 reads TGTGCCAGCAGTTTATCGCGCAGCTCTGGAAACACCATATATTTT.

The rearrangement joins TRBV6-1 to TRBJ2-4; TRBD1 might be the D (6 bases). V lost 10 bases and J lost 1, with 17 bases in between. Germline V CDR1 and CDR2: MNHNS, SASEGT. The CDR3 is 15 amino acids. CDR3 in DNA: TGTGCCACCGAGGGACAACGAACTGCCAAAAACATTCAGTACTTC. Its translation is CATEGQRTAKNIQYF.

The chain combines TRBV27 with TRBJ1-2; 8 positions match TRBD1. The V and J ends lost 4 bases and 5 bases, in that order; junction bases with no gene match: 6. The CDR3 sequence is 14 residues long. Germline lookup yields CDR1 MNHEY and CDR2 SMNVEV (reference sequence). This CDR3 is CASSSDRGVYGYTF. The CDR3 nucleotides are TGTGCCAGCAGTTCCGACAGGGGCGTTTATGGCTACACCTTC.